The 30 T cell receptor beta chains below were found in one sample sequenced in a study of T cells after yellow fever vaccination. One entry per CDR3 protein, called by TCRdb with MiXCR from the 5' RACE reads. The repertoire holds under 55,000 distinct CDR3 sequences, with around 6.7% as singletons. This material consisted of CD8+ T cells not binding an NS4B(214-222) dextramer, sorted from PBMCs, taken around 45 days after the first yellow fever vaccination. The receptors stem from a man in his late teens or twenties who received the YFV17D yellow fever vaccine.

The V gene is TRBV2, the J gene TRBJ2-3; 9 bases match TRBD2. V shed 7 bases, J shed 6 bases, and the junction held 14 bases outside the gene matches. Germline values: CDR1 SNHLY, CDR2 FYNNEI. This CDR3 is built from 16 residues. The CDR3 DNA sequence: TGTGCCAGCACCCCCCCTGGGGCGGGGGGGCGGGATACGCAGTATTTT. Amino acids: CASTPPGAGGRDTQYF.

This clonotype was seen only a few times. The chain employs TRBV10-3 and TRBJ2-7; D gene ambiguous. This CDR3 region has 12 residues. Trimming took 7 bases from V and 0 from J, leaving 7 bases between them. Germline-derived CDR1 and CDR2 are ENHRY and SYGVKD. The CDR3: CAITTDSYEQYF. The CDR3 nucleotides read TGTGCCATCACAACGGACTCCTACGAGCAGTACTTC.

This clonotype was seen repeatedly, ten times or more. The chain links TRBV20-1 to TRBJ1-1; D is uncertain. V dropped 1 base and J dropped 6 bases, with 9 bases sitting between them. This CDR3 comprises 12 residues. Germline assignment: CDR1 DFQATT and CDR2 SNEGSKA (reference sequence). The CDR3 reads CSARGGLPEAFF. The CDR3 nucleotides are TGCAGTGCTAGAGGGGGTCTACCTGAAGCTTTCTTT.

This chain uses TRBV20-1 with TRBJ2-2; TRBD1 is a possible D gene (5 bases). The CDR3 extends over 16 amino acids. Germline CDR1 DFQATT, CDR2 SNEGSKA (reference sequence). Trimming stripped 0 bases from V and 5 bases from J, with 16 bases between. The CDR3 DNA reads as TGCAGTGCTAGAGATAAGACCCAGGGATGGACCGGGGAGCTGTTTTTT. Translated: CSARDKTQGWTGELFF.

This clonotype occurred many times. The chain joins TRBV6-1 to TRBJ1-1; D unclear. This CDR3 has 16 residues. Germline CDR1 reads MNHNS; CDR2 reads SASEGT. V was trimmed by 4 bases and J by 7 bases, leaving 22 bases between them. The CDR3 region is CASSVVLKYPISEAFF. The CDR3 DNA is TGTGCCAGCAGTGTTGTCCTAAAGTACCCGATTAGTGAAGCTTTCTTT.

CDR3 DNA: TGTGCCAGCAGCCCGCCGGAGGGGGTTAACTATGGCTACACCTTC. As protein: CASSPPEGVNYGYTF. The rearrangement uses TRBV9 and TRBJ1-2; D is possibly TRBD1 (6 bases). CDR1 is SGDLS, CDR2 YYNGEE, per germline. CDR3 length: 15 residues. V dropped 4 bases and J dropped 1 base, with 14 bases sitting between them.

This clonotype was seen ten or more times. CDR3: CASSTSGGPTGELFF. CDR3 DNA: TGTGCCAGCAGCACTAGCGGGGGGCCGACCGGGGAGCTGTTTTTT. This rearrangement joins TRBV7-8 to TRBJ2-2; 12 nucleotides agree with TRBD2. This CDR3 contains 15 residues. Losses at the gene ends were 5 bases for V and 5 bases for J; bases not matched to a gene: 3. Per the germline V gene, CDR1 is SGHVS and CDR2 is FQNEAQ.

At least ten counts were recorded for this clonotype. V gene TRBV4-1 combines with J gene TRBJ1-2, with TRBD1 matching 9 bases. Looked up from germline, CDR1 is MGHRA and CDR2 is YSYEKL. Germline trimming cut 1 base from V and 6 bases from J; bases unmatched to any gene: 12. The CDR3 runs to 17 residues. The CDR3 protein is CASSQAAGQGMVDGYTF. The CDR3 DNA reads TGCGCCAGCAGCCAAGCCGCCGGACAGGGGATGGTGGATGGCTACACCTTC.

There are a few counts of this clonotype. V is TRBV2 and J is TRBJ1-1, with unresolved D. Trimming stripped 6 bases from V and 4 bases from J, with 9 bases between. The CDR3 consists of 12 residues. CDR1 is SNHLY and CDR2 is FYNNEI in the germline V gene. The CDR3 sequence is CASRTAGTEAFF. The CDR3 nucleotides read TGTGCCAGCAGAACCGCAGGCACTGAAGCTTTCTTT.

This clonotype came up many times. The chain joins TRBV29-1 to TRBJ2-2; D is possibly TRBD2 (6 bases). Trimming took off 6 bases at V and 5 bases at J, with 16 bases between the two ends. The CDR3 runs 14 residues. The germline gives CDR1 SQVTM, CDR2 ANQGSEA. The DNA of the CDR3 is TGCAGCGTCGAGGCGGGGCTGGGGACCGGGGAGCTGTTTTTT. Translating gives CSVEAGLGTGELFF.

Ten or more counts support this clonotype. The rearrangement uses TRBV4-3 and TRBJ2-1; 11 bases are shared with TRBD2. The CDR3 totals 16 residues. Germline CDR1 and CDR2: LGHNA and YSLEER. The V and J ends lost 0 bases and 3 bases, in that order; junction bases with no gene match: 1. The CDR3 protein is CASSQDTSGGYNEQFF. DNA for the CDR3: TGCGCCAGCAGCCAAGATACTAGCGGGGGCTACAATGAGCAGTTCTTC.

At least ten counts were recorded for this clonotype. The J gene is TRBJ2-1, the V gene TRBV4-1; 8 nucleotides align to TRBD2. Unmatched junction bases numbered 11, after V lost 10 bases and J lost 3 bases. The germline CDR1 and CDR2 sequences are MGHRA and YSYEKL. The CDR3 has 15 amino acids. CDR3 DNA sequence: TGCGCCACCCGGCCGGCGGGGGGATACTACAATGAGCAGTTCTTC. This translates into CATRPAGGYYNEQFF.

In this sample, this clonotype turned up many times. The chain uses TRBV5-1 and TRBJ2-7; TRBD1 is a possible D gene (7 bases). Per germline, CDR1 SGHRS and CDR2 YFSETQ. V dropped 1 base and J dropped 5 bases, with 10 bases sitting between them. CDR3 length equals 13 residues. DNA of the CDR3: TGCGCCAGCAGCTTGCGGGGGACAGACGAGCAGTACTTC. It encodes CASSLRGTDEQYF.

This clonotype has only a few counts. This sequence joins TRBV4-3 and TRBJ2-5; no definite D call. The V end was cut by 0 bases, the J end by 4 bases, with 12 bases between. From germline, CDR1 is LGHNA and CDR2 YSLEER. The CDR3 totals 15 residues. The chain's CDR3 is CASSQEEYSRETQYF. CDR3 sequence (DNA): TGCGCCAGCAGCCAAGAGGAATATTCGCGAGAGACCCAGTACTTC.

V gene TRBV6-5 combines with J gene TRBJ1-1, with D uncertain. Trimming took off 4 bases at V and 2 bases at J, with 14 bases between the two ends. Germline lookup yields CDR1 MNHEY and CDR2 SVGAGI. There are 15 residues in the CDR3. CDR3: CASSFTLGINTEAFF. CDR3 nucleotide sequence: TGTGCCAGCAGTTTCACTCTCGGGATAAACACTGAAGCTTTCTTT.

The V gene is TRBV6-5, the J gene TRBJ1-1; possibly TRBD1 for D (5 bases). The CDR3 covers 11 residues. The germline V and J ends were trimmed by 3 bases and 8 bases, with 7 bases remaining between them. Germline-derived CDR1 and CDR2 are MNHEY and SVGAGI. CDR3 in DNA: TGTGCCAGCAGTTATAGGGGAGAAGCTTTCTTT. Residues: CASSYRGEAFF.

The chain carries TRBV4-2 and TRBJ2-7; D is unclear. CDR1 LGHNA and CDR2 YNFKEQ come from the germline V gene. The CDR3 covers 15 residues. Deletions cut 0 bases from V and 0 bases from J, with 9 bases between. The CDR3, as DNA: TGTGCCAGCAGCCAAGATTTAGATAGCTCCTACGAGCAGTACTTC. Translation gives CASSQDLDSSYEQYF.

The chain has TRBV6-5 and TRBJ1-6; unclear D gene. V shed 2 bases and J shed 5 bases, with 13 bases lying between them. Germline-derived CDR1 and CDR2 are MNHEY and SVGAGI. This CDR3 is built from 16 residues. The CDR3 coding sequence is TGTGCCAGCAGTTACAGGGCTCCCTTAAATAATTCACCCCTCCACTTT. Its protein is CASSYRAPLNNSPLHF.

This clonotype was counted only a few times. The chain employs TRBV4-1 and TRBJ1-1; maybe TRBD1 (5 bases). CDR3 length equals 14 residues. With 1 base removed from V and 8 bases from J, the gap between germline ends came to 14 bases. Germline-derived CDR1 and CDR2 are MGHRA and YSYEKL. Here the CDR3 reads CASSQAGTLLEAFF. For the CDR3, the DNA is TGCGCCAGCAGCCAAGCCGGGACCTTACTCGAAGCTTTCTTT.

DNA for the CDR3: TGTGCCAGCAGCTGGCGCTCACTGGACACCGGGGAGCTGTTTTTT. It codes for CASSWRSLDTGELFF. The gene calls are TRBV7-2 and TRBJ2-2; D unresolved. This CDR3 has 15 residues. V gave up 4 bases and J gave up 3 bases, with 12 bases separating them. CDR1 and CDR2 (germline): SGHTA, FQGNSA.

This clonotype was seen at least ten times. The chain is built from TRBV4-3 and TRBJ2-7, with D tentatively TRBD1 (6 bases). The CDR3 is made up of 14 amino acids. The V and J ends lost 0 bases and 5 bases respectively, with 11 bases between them. Germline V gives CDR1 LGHNA, CDR2 YSLEER. CDR3 residues: CASSQDQQGDEQYV. In DNA form, the CDR3 reads TGCGCCAGCAGCCAAGATCAACAGGGCGACGAGCAGTACGTC.

This sequence joins TRBV6-4 and TRBJ2-1; 7 bases are a match to TRBD2. J was trimmed by 0 bases and V by 7 bases; bases with no gene match: 6. The length of the CDR3 is 15 residues. In germline, CDR1 is MRHNA, CDR2 SNTAGT. The CDR3 region is CASTRAGSSYNEQFF. The CDR3 DNA is TGTGCCAGCACCCGAGCGGGGAGCTCCTACAATGAGCAGTTCTTC.

V usage is TRBV29-1 and J usage is TRBJ2-7, with 12 bases identical to TRBD2. The CDR3 sequence is 14 residues long. V trimming: 7 bases; J trimming: 4 bases; junction bases outside the gene matches: 8. Germline CDR1 SQVTM, CDR2 ANQGSEA. CDR3 amino acids: CSAGPGTSGYEQYF. The CDR3 coding sequence is TGCAGCGCAGGTCCCGGGACTAGCGGGTACGAGCAGTACTTC.

A few counts support this clonotype. The rearrangement links TRBV19 to TRBJ2-7; the D gene is possibly TRBD1 (8 bases). The germline V gene has CDR1 LNHDA and CDR2 SQIVND (reference sequence). V was clipped by 5 bases and J by 2 bases, with 13 bases between them. The CDR3 is made up of 14 amino acids. CDR3 coding DNA: TGTGCCAGTAGTTTCACAGGGGGGGCCTACGAGCAGTACTTC. Translated: CASSFTGGAYEQYF.

This clonotype was counted many times. This chain joins TRBV10-3 and TRBJ2-2, with no clear D. This CDR3 is built from 15 residues. V lost 8 bases, J lost 0 bases, and 13 bases lay in between. Germline CDR1 and CDR2: ENHRY and SYGVKD. The CDR3 reads CAILEPTSNTGELFF. The CDR3 DNA is TGTGCCATCTTAGAGCCGACTTCGAACACCGGGGAGCTGTTTTTT.

This clonotype appeared many times. CDR3 loop: CASSLSGYPYEQYF. The CDR3, as DNA: TGTGCCAGCAGTTTATCGGGCTACCCCTACGAGCAGTACTTC. V is TRBV27 and J is TRBJ2-7; D not certain. Trimming pared 0 bases from V and 2 bases from J, leaving 8 bases between. This CDR3 has 14 amino acids. In germline, CDR1 is MNHEY, CDR2 SMNVEV (reference sequence).

V usage is TRBV7-9 and J usage is TRBJ2-5; D unclear. The CDR3 totals 14 residues. V lost 7 bases and J 4 bases, leaving 16 bases between the germline ends. Germline-derived CDR1 and CDR2 are SEHNR and FQNEAQ (reference sequence). The CDR3 DNA reads TGTGCCAGCACTCCCCGGTGGGCACTAGAGACCCAGTACTTC. Its protein is CASTPRWALETQYF. The full variable domain, rest sourced from reference TRBV7-9 and TRBJ2-5, is DTGVSQNPRHKITKRGQNVTFRCDPISEHNRLYWYRQTLGQGPEFLTYFQNEAQLEKSRLLSDRFSAERPKGSFSTLEIQRTEQGDSAMYLCASTPRWALETQYFGPGTRLLVL.

This clonotype was seen more than once but under ten times. This rearrangement joins TRBV4-1 to TRBJ2-7, with unresolved D. The germline V gene encodes CDR1 MGHRA and CDR2 YSYEKL. The germline V and J ends were trimmed by 5 bases and 2 bases, with 7 bases remaining between them. CDR3 length equals 12 residues. The DNA of the CDR3 is TGCGCCAGCAGCTCCGGCCCCTACGAGCAGTACTTC. Amino acid sequence: CASSSGPYEQYF.

Remarks on this clonotype: The conserved phenylalanine or tryptophan is not found at the CDR3 terminus, so this likely reflects a read error. This chain connects TRBV19 to TRBJ2-1, with 11 bases fitting TRBD2. Per germline, CDR1 LNHDA and CDR2 SQIVND (reference sequence). Trimming at V came to 5 bases and at J to 4 bases, leaving 4 bases not matched to a gene. This CDR3 is built from 15 residues. Here the CDR3 DNA reads TGTGCCAGTAGTCAGACTAGCGGGGATTACAATGAGCAGTTCTTA. Its protein product is CASSQTSGDYNEQFL.

Many counts were recorded for this clonotype. The gene calls are TRBV4-1 and TRBJ2-5; D remains unclear. The CDR3 consists of 15 residues. Germline values: CDR1 MGHRA, CDR2 YSYEKL. Trimming left V 1 base short and J 1 base short, with 10 bases between. DNA for the CDR3: TGCGCCAGCAGCCAAGCTCGGAGCCTCCAAGAGACCCAGTACTTC. Residues: CASSQARSLQETQYF.